This record concerns one TCR beta chain sequence. What it recognizes is unknown. Here immunoSEQ multiplex PCR was the method, and the copy in TCRdb shows in-frame clones only, minus some. The sample has over 85,000 clones; about nine tenths are singletons. Trimming at V came to 7 bases and at J to 6 bases, leaving 7 bases not matched to a gene. Germline V gene lookup returns CDR1 MNHEY and CDR2 SVGAGI. The CDR3 extends over 14 amino acids. This specimen comes from a study of OX40 agonist ivuxolimab in advanced cancers. Study-level background: Patients were dosed with the agonistic anti-OX40 (CD134) antibody ivuxolimab. Notes on the study in general: Both CD4+ and CD8+ T cell populations in blood had undergone clonal expansion by week 6 at 0.1 to 3.0 mg/kg.

The sequences come from CD4+ or CD8+ T cells sorted from blood, collected in a trial of the OX40 agonist ivuxolimab. The V and J genes are TRBV6-5 and TRBJ2-7, with 12 bases fitting TRBD2. This receptor was identified in an adult with an advanced solid tumor such as melanoma, head and neck, liver or kidney cancer. CDR3 loop: CASTRTSGDREQYF. In nucleotides, the CDR3 is TGTGCCAGCACCCGGACTAGCGGGGATCGCGAGCAGTACTTC.